This T cell receptor (beta chain) was recovered during a study of Ad26.COV2.S vaccination and SARS-CoV-2 variants listed by TCRdb under 2021. About the full investigation: Donors in the vaccine arm were drawn from COV1001, a multicentre, randomized, double-blind, placebo-controlled phase I-IIa trial testing Ad26.COV2.S in healthy adults. A total of 32 samples were included in the TCR-sequenced set, comprising roughly 20 Ad26.COV2.S vaccine recipients, 5 placebo recipients and 8 SARS-CoV-2 convalescent individuals. Throughout the experiments and outcome assessment, investigators stayed blinded to trial group allocation. TCRbeta repertoire sequencing served as the tool for gauging how specific and how broad the SARS-CoV-2-reactive T cell receptors were following Ad26.COV2.S vaccination. Ad26.COV2.S was given intramuscularly at 5x10^10 or 1x10^11 viral particles, as a single shot or as two shots 56 days apart. Participants in the trial were split at random into five groups of five each, receiving low-dose or high-dose Ad26.COV2.S once or twice, or else placebo on both occasions. The full study reports these points: After vaccination, substantial breadth of spike-specific CD8+ and CD4+ T cell responses was reported. Comparing responses between vaccine doses or regimens was not something the study was powered to do. It was noted by the authors that total T cell responses may have been underestimated by the TCR breadth and depth analyses. Vaccine and placebo recipients had comparable non-spike TCR breadth, which fits with the vaccine containing only spike. Compared with placebo recipients, Ad26.COV2.S recipients showed higher spike-specific TCR breadth (P = 0.0014).

The immunoSEQ Assay was the method used to sequence TCRbeta CDR3 regions. After extraction, genomic DNA underwent amplification by bias-controlled multiplex PCR, followed by high-throughput sequencing. As for how the authors treated the data: To quantify the absolute abundance of each unique TCRbeta CDR3 region, sequences were collapsed and filtered. T cell fraction was estimated by normalizing TCRbeta template counts to usable DNA, with usable DNA measured through amplification of reference genes found in all nucleated cells. Repertoire TCRs were annotated as SARS-CoV-2-specific by exact matching of V gene, CDR3 amino acid sequence and J gene to a known reactive TCR set. The reference SARS-CoV-2 TCR set was obtained from MIRA and was filtered for enrichment in COVID-19-positive ImmuneCODE repertoires, whereby public or cross-reactive TCRs were removed. Using the MIRA antigens, annotated TCRs were further analysed by specific ORF or by position within an ORF. Depth was the summed frequency of annotated unique rearrangements, while breadth was defined as annotated unique rearrangements over total unique productive rearrangements. Group comparisons of TCR breadth used two-sided Wilcoxon rank-sum tests. In its TCRdb copy, this immuneACCESS table keeps in-frame sequences only and misses some clones. Where compared with another copy, unresolved V genes explain less than half of these, and the others have no known cause. V and J calls and clone size are those listed in that table; D and trimming were worked out from the DNA. The sample profile shows about 680,000 clones; 89% of them were found once. The ten top clones hold about 1.5% of the sample.

Relative to germline, V is missing 0 bases and J is missing 0 bases, with 3 bases of the junction outside any gene match. Based on the germline V gene, the CDR1 and CDR2 sequences are KGHSH and LQKENI. Counted from cysteine to phenylalanine, this CDR3 has 16 amino acids. Only the CDR3 DNA stays, 48 bases, in frame from base 1. As concerns this clone: What this receptor recognizes is not known. No much larger clone exists at a distance of one base, and base qualities are not known.

The treatment or condition label on this specimen signifies: about 20 received Ad26.COV2.S at low or high dose, single or two shots; 5 received placebo; per-sample allocation not given. Repertoires of vaccine and placebo recipients were sequenced from samples taken on day 63 after the first injection. Cohort 1b enrolled some 25 adults aged 18-55 years at a single site in Boston, USA, between 29 July and 7 August 2020. Ad26.COV2.S was a replication-incompetent adenovirus type 26 vector expressing a prefusion-stabilized SARS-CoV-2 spike protein from the original Wuhan strain. The sample was peripheral blood, taken in a trial of Ad26.COV2.S vaccine versus placebo. The TCR was taken from a person aged 18-60 years who received the Ad26.COV2.S COVID-19 vaccine or a placebo. This receptor chain uses TRBV18 and TRBJ2-7; a stretch of 9 junction bases matches TRBD2. This receptor carries the CDR3 CASSPPNSGSSYEQYF. The nucleotides read TGTGCCAGCTCACCACCGAATAGCGGGAGCTCCTACGAGCAGTACTTC.